The clone carrying this TCR beta chain appeared a single time. The data were obtained in a study of T cells in tumors after PD-1 blockade. Study summary: Some patients also took daily vismodegib 150 mg during anti-PD-1 treatment.

Germline V lookup: CDR1 SQVTM, CDR2 ANQGSEA. This CDR3 spans 15 amino acids. With 6 bases removed from V and 0 bases from J, the gap between germline ends came to 17 bases. TCRdb's copy holds only in-frame clones and misses some; the assay was immunoSEQ multiplex PCR. The sample lists about 10,000 clones, roughly three fifths occurring once. Source: tumor tissue, taken after anti-PD-1 treatment. This chain joins TRBV29-1 and TRBJ1-1; possible D gene TRBD1, 5 bases. This receptor was obtained from a human donor with basal cell carcinoma. In DNA form, the CDR3 reads TGCAGCGTCGATCCCGAGGGGACCTTGAACACTGAAGCTTTCTTT. Amino acids: CSVDPEGTLNTEAFF.